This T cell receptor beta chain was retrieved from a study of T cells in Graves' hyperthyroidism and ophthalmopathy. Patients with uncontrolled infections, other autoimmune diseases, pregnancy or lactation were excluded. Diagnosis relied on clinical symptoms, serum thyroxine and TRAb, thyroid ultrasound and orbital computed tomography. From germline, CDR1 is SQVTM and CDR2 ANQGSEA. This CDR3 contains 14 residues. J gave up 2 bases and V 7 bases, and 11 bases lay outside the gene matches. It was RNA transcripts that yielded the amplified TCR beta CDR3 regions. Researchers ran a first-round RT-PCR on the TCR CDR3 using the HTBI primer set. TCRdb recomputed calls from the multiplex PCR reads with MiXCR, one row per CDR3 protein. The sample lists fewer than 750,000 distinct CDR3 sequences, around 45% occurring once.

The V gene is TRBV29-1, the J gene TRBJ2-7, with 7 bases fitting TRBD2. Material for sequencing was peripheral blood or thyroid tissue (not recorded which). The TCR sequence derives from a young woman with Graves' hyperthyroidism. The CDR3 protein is CSAGGLEGPYEQYF. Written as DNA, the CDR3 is TGCAGCGCCGGGGGGTTAGAGGGGCCCTACGAGCAGTACTTC.